One sample yielded the 32 T cell receptor beta chains listed below, sequenced in a study of blood T cell repertoires in COVID-19. Here immunoSEQ multiplex PCR was the method, and the copy in TCRdb shows in-frame clones only, minus some. Of 210,000 or so clones in the sample, more than 75% were seen once. Sample: PBMCs or T cells enriched from blood (not recorded which). The source is a young man with acute COVID-19.

This clone was seen ten or more times. The chain joins TRBV5-1 to TRBJ2-1, with 7 bases identical to TRBD1. This CDR3 has 16 residues. J was trimmed by 6 bases and V by 0 bases; bases with no gene match: 9. Germline V gene sequence: CDR1 SGHRS, CDR2 YFSETQ. The chain's CDR3 is CASSLGLAGGFNEQFF. The CDR3 region has the DNA TGCGCCAGCAGCTTGGGGCTGGCAGGGGGATTCAATGAGCAGTTCTTC.

This clone was counted a single time. This rearrangement joins TRBV2 to TRBJ1-2, with D maybe TRBD1 (5 bases). This CDR3 contains 13 residues. Trimming shortened V by 4 bases and J by 4 bases, and 10 bases separated the two germline ends. Germline CDR1 reads SNHLY; CDR2 reads FYNNEI. The CDR3 loop reads CASSGGLGYGYTF. CDR3 sequence (DNA): TGTGCCAGCAGTGGGGGACTTGGCTATGGCTACACCTTC.

This chain links TRBV3-1 (or the pseudogene TRBV3-2) with TRBJ1-2; D remains ambiguous. CDR1 and CDR2 from the germline V gene are LGHDT and YNNKEL (reference sequence). The V and J ends lost 1 base and 4 bases respectively, with 7 bases between them. The CDR3 sequence is 13 residues long. The CDR3, as DNA: TGTGCCAGCAGCCAAGGGAGAAGCTATGGCTACACCTTC. It yields the protein CASSQGRSYGYTF.

CDR3 loop: CASSDPDRGNTIYF. The CDR3 region has the DNA TGTGCCAGCAGCGACCCGGACAGAGGAAACACCATATATTTT. The chain employs TRBV7-6 and TRBJ1-3, with TRBD1 as a possible D gene (6 bases). The V gene's germline CDR1 is SGHVS and CDR2 FNYEAQ. The CDR3 runs 14 residues. Trimming removed 5 bases at V and 4 bases at J, with 12 bases between.

V and J are TRBV19 and TRBJ2-1; the match to TRBD2 covers 13 bases. Per germline, CDR1 LNHDA and CDR2 SQIVND (reference sequence). The CDR3 consists of 15 residues. V dropped 5 bases and J dropped 8; count of bases not matched to a gene: 6. CDR3 sequence reads: CASSSTSGGADEQFF. Here the CDR3 DNA reads TGTGCCAGTAGTTCAACTAGCGGGGGGGCAGATGAGCAGTTCTTC.

The chain couples TRBV9 to TRBJ2-7; 8 bases align to TRBD1. J lost 0 bases, V lost 4 bases, and 6 bases had no gene match. The V gene's germline CDR1 is SGDLS and CDR2 YYNGEE. The CDR3 runs 15 residues. The CDR3 is CASSLQGDSSYEQYF. The CDR3 region has the DNA TGTGCCAGCAGCCTACAGGGGGACAGCTCCTACGAGCAGTACTTC.

This CDR3 is CASSSGQGREKLFF. The CDR3 coding sequence is TGTGCCAGCAGTTCGGGACAGGGTCGAGAAAAACTGTTTTTT. The chain employs TRBV27 and TRBJ1-4, with 9 positions matching TRBD1. The V gene end was trimmed by 4 bases and the J gene end by 8 bases; junction bases not matched to a gene: 5. The CDR3 contains 14 residues. Germline V gene lookup returns CDR1 MNHEY and CDR2 SMNVEV (reference sequence).

The chain has TRBV6-5 and TRBJ1-2, with D perhaps matching TRBD1 (6 bases). Trimming pared 10 bases from V and 3 bases from J, leaving 12 bases between. The germline gives CDR1 MNHEY, CDR2 SVGAGI. This CDR3 is 12 amino acids long. The CDR3 DNA is TGTGCCACCAAGACAGGAGACTATGGCTACACCTTC. It translates to CATKTGDYGYTF.

J is TRBJ2-1 and V is TRBV7-3; D might be TRBD1 (5 bases). CDR1 is SGHTA and CDR2 is FQGTGA in the germline V gene. The germline V and J ends were trimmed by 1 base and 5 bases, with 12 bases remaining between them. CDR3 length equals 15 residues. The CDR3 bases are TGTGCCAGCAGCTTAATTGCGGACAAAAACAATGAGCAGTTCTTC. Its protein is CASSLIADKNNEQFF.

The genes are TRBV27 and TRBJ2-7; D is unclear. V gave up 4 bases and J gave up 0 bases, with 10 bases separating them. The V gene's germline CDR1 is MNHEY and CDR2 SMNVEV (reference sequence). The CDR3 totals 14 residues. This CDR3 reads CASSSPRSSYEQYF. CDR3 bases: TGTGCCAGCAGTTCCCCTCGGAGCTCCTACGAGCAGTACTTC.

The chain is built from TRBV20-1 and TRBJ1-6, with 8 bases aligning to TRBD1. V trimming: 3 bases; J trimming: 10 bases; junction bases outside the gene matches: 8. This CDR3 contains 14 residues. The germline gives CDR1 DFQATT, CDR2 SNEGSKA (reference sequence). The CDR3 nucleotides read TGCAGTGCTAGTCACGGACAGGGAGAATCACCCCTCCACTTT. It specifies CSASHGQGESPLHF.

To note about this clone: In the same sample, other DNA sequences code for this CDR3. V is TRBV19 and J is TRBJ1-2, with 8 bases that match TRBD1. The length of the CDR3 is 13 residues. The germline gives CDR1 LNHDA, CDR2 SQIVND (reference sequence). Trimming at V came to 11 bases and at J to 3 bases, leaving 8 bases not matched to a gene. The CDR3 bases are TGTGCCGCCTCGGACAGGGTCGACTATGGCTACACCTTC. As protein: CAASDRVDYGYTF.

The chain carries TRBV19 and TRBJ1-2; 7 nucleotides match TRBD1. J lost 3 bases, V lost 7 bases, and 5 bases had no gene match. Per germline, CDR1 LNHDA and CDR2 SQIVND (reference sequence). CDR3 length: 13 amino acids. The CDR3 sequence: CASTRDSYYGYTF. In DNA, the CDR3 is TGTGCCAGTACCCGGGACAGTTACTATGGCTACACCTTC.

This clone turned up a few times. The V call is TRBV29-1, the J call TRBJ1-5, with D maybe TRBD1 (6 bases). The CDR3 runs 13 residues. V was cut by 6 bases and J by 3 bases, with 12 bases left in between. Germline-derived CDR1 and CDR2 are SQVTM and ANQGSEA. CDR3 bases: TGCAGCGTCCAGCGGGGGCTCAATCAGCCCCAGCATTTT. This gives the protein CSVQRGLNQPQHF.

This chain links TRBV30 with TRBJ2-7; D may be TRBD2 (6 bases). Germline lookup yields CDR1 GTSNPN and CDR2 SVGIG (reference sequence). V lost 2 bases and J 7 bases, leaving 21 bases between the germline ends. The CDR3 loop spans 15 amino acids. The CDR3 reads CAWSHRGAVGGEQYF. The DNA for the CDR3 is TGTGCCTGGAGTCACAGAGGGGCTGTTGGGGGGGAGCAGTACTTC.

This clone was detected only a few times. V usage is TRBV30 and J usage is TRBJ2-7, with TRBD2 matching 7 bases. CDR1 and CDR2 (germline): GTSNPN, SVGIG (reference sequence). With V trimmed by 2 bases and J by 6 bases, 4 bases remained unmatched. The CDR3 consists of 12 residues. The CDR3: CAWSPGTIEQYF. The CDR3 DNA follows: TGTGCCTGGAGTCCAGGGACTATCGAGCAGTACTTC.

The CDR3 protein is CASSQGNTEAFF. CDR3 bases: TGTGCCAGCAGTCAGGGGAACACTGAAGCTTTCTTT. The V gene is TRBV28, the J gene TRBJ1-1; a possible D gene is TRBD1 (5 bases). V was pared by 5 bases and J by 1 base, with 5 bases between. Germline-derived CDR1 and CDR2 are MDHEN and SYDVKM. The CDR3 is made up of 12 amino acids.

V and J are TRBV7-6 and TRBJ2-7, with 9 bases matching TRBD2. V was pared by 3 bases and J by 3 bases, with 6 bases of the junction left unmatched. The CDR3 covers 15 residues. In germline, CDR1 is SGHVS, CDR2 FNYEAQ. Here the CDR3 DNA reads TGTGCCAGCAGCTTTGCAGCGGGGGGCAACTACGAGCAGTACTTC. Its translation is CASSFAAGGNYEQYF. Combining the CDR3 with reference TRBV7-6 and TRBJ2-7 gives the whole variable domain GAGVSQSPRYKVTKRGQDVALRCDPISGHVSLYWYRQALGQGPEFLTYFNYEAQQDKSGLPNDRFSAERPEGSISTLTIQRTEQRDSAMYRCASSFAAGGNYEQYFGPGTRLTVT.

This chain connects TRBV4-1 to TRBJ1-3; D is ambiguous. The CDR3 is 16 residues long. Looked up from germline, CDR1 is MGHRA and CDR2 is YSYEKL. The ends were cut back, 2 bases at V and 0 bases at J, with 11 bases in the middle. CDR3 coding DNA: TGCGCCAGCAGCCAATGGGCCGGGAGCTCTGGAAACACCATATATTTT. This gives the protein CASSQWAGSSGNTIYF.

The chain uses TRBV12-5 and TRBJ2-5, with D possibly matching TRBD2 (6 bases). V was clipped by 1 base and J by 0 bases, with 9 bases between them. Germline V gene data show CDR1 as LGHNT and CDR2 as FRNRAP. The CDR3 is 15 residues long. In nucleotides, the CDR3 is TGTGCTAGTGGTTTGGCCGGGGGAAACCAAGAGACCCAGTACTTC. Its translation: CASGLAGGNQETQYF. Variable domain in full (rest from reference TRBV12-5 and TRBJ2-5): DARVTQTPRHKVTEMGQEVTMRCQPILGHNTVFWYRQTMMQGLELLAYFRNRAPLDDSGMPKDRFSAEMPDATLATLKIQPSEPRDSAVYFCASGLAGGNQETQYFGPGTRLLVL.

The rearrangement joins TRBV4-2 to TRBJ1-1; D remains unclear. Trimming pared 6 bases from V and 4 bases from J, leaving 3 bases between. Germline values: CDR1 LGHNA, CDR2 YNFKEQ. CDR3 length: 10 amino acids. The DNA of the CDR3 is TGTGCCAGCAGGAGCACTGAAGCTTTCTTT. As protein: CASRSTEAFF.

The rearrangement uses TRBV19 and TRBJ1-1; TRBD1 is a possible D gene (5 bases). The CDR3 is made up of 12 amino acids. CDR1 is LNHDA and CDR2 is SQIVND in the germline V gene (reference sequence). Trimming shortened V by 10 bases and J by 0 bases, and 9 bases separated the two germline ends. The CDR3 loop is CATGHLNTEAFF. The CDR3 coding sequence is TGTGCCACCGGACACTTGAACACTGAAGCTTTCTTT.

The table lists this clone with a count of one. The gene calls are TRBV7-9 and TRBJ2-7, with D possibly matching TRBD2 (6 bases). Germline CDR1 and CDR2: SEHNR and FQNEAQ (reference sequence). V was shortened by 3 bases and J by 10 bases, with 16 bases between the two germline ends. The CDR3 is made up of 13 amino acids. The CDR3 loop is CASSFGYGGGQYF. As DNA, the CDR3 is TGTGCCAGCAGCTTCGGGTACGGGGGAGGACAGTACTTC.

The V gene is TRBV24-1, the J gene TRBJ1-2; TRBD1 matches at 8 bases. Trimming at V came to 6 bases and at J to 6 bases, leaving 8 bases not matched to a gene. The germline CDR1 and CDR2 sequences are KGHDR and SFDVKD. The CDR3 totals 14 residues. CDR3 in amino acids: CATSTETGVDGYTF. The CDR3 DNA reads as TGTGCCACCAGTACCGAGACAGGGGTCGATGGCTACACCTTC.

The chain carries TRBV4-1 and TRBJ1-1; D uncertain. Germline V CDR1 and CDR2: MGHRA, YSYEKL. Trimming took 5 bases from V and 4 from J, leaving 17 bases between them. CDR3 length: 15 residues. CDR3 in amino acids: CASSERGQIGTEAFF. The CDR3 coding sequence is TGCGCCAGCAGCGAGAGAGGTCAGATCGGCACTGAAGCTTTCTTT.

V gene TRBV3-1 (or the pseudogene TRBV3-2) combines with J gene TRBJ2-7; the D gene is possibly TRBD1 (6 bases). The CDR3 covers 13 residues. V was clipped by 4 bases and J by 7 bases, with 14 bases between them. The germline V gene has CDR1 LGHDT and CDR2 YNNKEL (reference sequence). In nucleotides, the CDR3 is TGTGCCAGCAGCCTGGACAGCCCCGGGGAGCAGTACTTC. It yields the protein CASSLDSPGEQYF.

A few counts support this clone. The CDR3 here is CASKQQGGSPLHF. The CDR3 region has the DNA TGTGCCAGCAAACAACAGGGGGGGTCACCCCTCCACTTT. The V and J genes are TRBV3-1 (or the pseudogene TRBV3-2) and TRBJ1-6; TRBD1 agrees at 8 bases. The CDR3 contains 13 residues. The germline gives CDR1 LGHDT, CDR2 YNNKEL (reference sequence). Germline trimming cut 7 bases from V and 10 bases from J; bases unmatched to any gene: 6.

This sequence joins TRBV7-6 and TRBJ2-5; weak D call: TRBD1 (6 bases). V was pared by 5 bases and J by 0 bases, with 13 bases between. Germline values: CDR1 SGHVS, CDR2 FNYEAQ. The CDR3 is 15 amino acids. The CDR3 DNA is TGTGCCAGCAGCCCGAGGTACAGGGACCAAGAGACCCAGTACTTC. Its protein product is CASSPRYRDQETQYF.

The rearrangement links TRBV6-6 to TRBJ1-3, with TRBD1 matching 7 bases. In germline, CDR1 is MNHNY, CDR2 SVGAGI (reference sequence). V gave up 5 bases and J gave up 4 bases; unmatched junction bases: 8. This CDR3 comprises 15 residues. DNA for the CDR3: TGTGCCAGCAGTATCAGACAGGGAATGGGAAACACCATATATTTT. This translates into CASSIRQGMGNTIYF.

This clone occurred once. The V call is TRBV20-1, the J call TRBJ1-5; D gene unclear. Trimming pared 6 bases from V and 0 bases from J, leaving 9 bases between. The CDR3 is 13 amino acids. Germline V gives CDR1 DFQATT, CDR2 SNEGSKA (reference sequence). CDR3 residues: CSASINSNQPQHF. CDR3 nucleotides: TGCAGTGCCAGTATCAATAGCAATCAGCCCCAGCATTTT.

The chain uses TRBV18 and TRBJ1-3, with a weak D call TRBD1 (6 bases). Germline CDR1 KGHSH, CDR2 LQKENI. The CDR3 has 17 amino acids. Trimming shortened V by 0 bases and J by 3 bases, and 15 bases separated the two germline ends. The DNA of the CDR3 is TGTGCCAGCTCACCACCACAGGGCCGTGCTAGTGGAAACACCATATATTTT. Its translation is CASSPPQGRASGNTIYF.

J is TRBJ1-5 and V is TRBV6-5, with D maybe TRBD1 (5 bases). The CDR3 sequence is 14 residues long. CDR1 and CDR2 (germline): MNHEY, SVGAGI. V lost 2 bases and J 7 bases, leaving 12 bases between the germline ends. CDR3 DNA: TGTGCCAGCAGTTACGGGGCCCCACCCCAGCCCCAGCATTTT. The encoded protein is CASSYGAPPQPQHF.